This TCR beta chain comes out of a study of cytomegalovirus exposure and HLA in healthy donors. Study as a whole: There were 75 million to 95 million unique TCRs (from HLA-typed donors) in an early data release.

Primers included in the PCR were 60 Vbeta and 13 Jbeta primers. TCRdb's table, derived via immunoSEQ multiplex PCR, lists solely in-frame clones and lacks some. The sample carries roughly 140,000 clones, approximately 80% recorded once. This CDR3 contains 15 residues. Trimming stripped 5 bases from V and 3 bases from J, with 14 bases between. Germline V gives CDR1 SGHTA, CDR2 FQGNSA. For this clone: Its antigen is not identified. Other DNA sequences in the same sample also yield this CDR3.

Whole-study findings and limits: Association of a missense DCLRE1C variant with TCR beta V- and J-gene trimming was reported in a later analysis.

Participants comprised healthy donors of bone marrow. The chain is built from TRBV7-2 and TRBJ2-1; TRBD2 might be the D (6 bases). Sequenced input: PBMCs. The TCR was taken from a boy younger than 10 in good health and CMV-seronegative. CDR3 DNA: TGTGCCAGCAGCCTACTAAGCGGGCTCTACAATGAGCAGTTCTTC. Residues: CASSLLSGLYNEQFF.